A single sample is the source of the 20 T cell receptor beta chains below, sequenced in a study of T cell responses to AZD1222 COVID-19 vaccine. TCRdb's copy holds only in-frame clones and misses some; the assay was immunoSEQ multiplex PCR. Among 20,000 to 30,000 clones listed, approximately 90% were seen once. Source: peripheral blood, taken 28 days after the second AZD1222 dose. The receptors shown here come from an adult who received the AZD1222 COVID-19 vaccine.

The chain carries TRBV6-2 or TRBV6-3 and TRBJ2-1; 12 nucleotides align to TRBD2. CDR3 length: 16 residues. Germline lookup yields CDR1 MNHEY and CDR2 SVGEGT. Trimming cost V 5 bases and J 7 bases; bases outside gene matches: 9. The chain's CDR3 is CASSKRLAGVKNEQFF. The DNA of the CDR3 is TGTGCCAGCAGTAAGAGACTAGCGGGAGTTAAAAATGAGCAGTTCTTC.

The CDR3, as DNA: TGTGCCAGCAGCTTAGGACAGGGGGGCTCGTCTGGGGCCAACGTCCTGACTTTC. This sequence encodes CASSLGQGGSSGANVLTF. The chain links TRBV7-9 to TRBJ2-6; 9 nucleotides align to TRBD1. In germline, CDR1 is SEHNR, CDR2 FQNEAQ (reference sequence). V shed 1 base, J shed 1 base, and the junction held 5 bases outside the gene matches. The CDR3 extends over 18 amino acids.

Of note for this clone: The same CDR3 arises from other DNA sequences in this sample as well. This chain connects TRBV19 to TRBJ2-1; no clear D gene. Germline V gives CDR1 LNHDA, CDR2 SQIVND (reference sequence). The CDR3 consists of 14 residues. V was trimmed by 2 bases and J by 2 bases, leaving 7 bases between them. The CDR3 loop reads CASSIPGPYNEQFF. The CDR3 region has the DNA TGTGCCAGTAGTATACCCGGTCCCTACAATGAGCAGTTCTTC.

The V and J genes are TRBV6-5 and TRBJ2-6; D remains unclear. The CDR3 totals 14 residues. Germline CDR1 is MNHEY and CDR2 is SVGAGI. V was trimmed by 6 bases and J by 1 base, leaving 7 bases between them. The CDR3 coding sequence is TGTGCCAGCAGCGGTCCGTCTGGGGCCAACGTCCTGACTTTC. Translating it yields CASSGPSGANVLTF.

On this clone: A junction end diverges from the germline sequence, so it may reflect a read error. The V and J genes are TRBV19 and TRBJ2-1; 7 nucleotides align to TRBD1. The CDR3 has 16 amino acids. CDR1 and CDR2 (germline): LNHDA, SQIVND (reference sequence). The CDR3 sequence is CASTIGGGEGNNEQFF. The CDR3 coding sequence is TGTGCCAGTACTATAGGGGGCGGAGAGGGGAACAATGAGCAGTTCTTC.

The chain combines TRBV3-1 (or the pseudogene TRBV3-2) with TRBJ1-2; D might be TRBD1 (5 bases). The germline CDR1 and CDR2 sequences are LGHDT and YNNKEL (reference sequence). V dropped 6 bases and J dropped 5 bases, with 19 bases sitting between them. There are 15 residues in the CDR3. The CDR3, as DNA: TGTGCCAGCAGTCAGACAGCCGTAGACGCTTATGGCTACACCTTC. Translated: CASSQTAVDAYGYTF.

The chain is built from TRBV10-3 and TRBJ1-6; TRBD1 might be the D (6 bases). This CDR3 has 17 residues. Germline V lookup: CDR1 ENHRY, CDR2 SYGVKD. V lost 3 bases and J lost 8, with 20 bases in between. The CDR3 DNA follows: TGTGCCATCAGTGATTCGACAGGCCGGGAGGGCTATTCACCCCTCCACTTT. It specifies CAISDSTGREGYSPLHF.

The genes are TRBV7-8 and TRBJ1-2; D is ambiguous. The CDR3 has 17 amino acids. Per the germline V gene, CDR1 is SGHVS and CDR2 is FQNEAQ. Trimming cost V 1 base and J 2 bases, with 17 bases left between them. The CDR3 coding sequence is TGTGCCAGCAGCTTAGGAACCAGAGGACGGTTAAACTATGGCTACACCTTC. This gives the protein CASSLGTRGRLNYGYTF.

V usage is TRBV5-1 and J usage is TRBJ1-4; 10 nucleotides agree with TRBD1. Trimming at V came to 7 bases and at J to 4 bases, leaving 10 bases not matched to a gene. CDR1 and CDR2 (germline): SGHRS, YFSETQ. This CDR3 has 16 residues. CDR3 bases: TGCGCCAGCGCCGCCGGGACAGGGGCCGGTAATGAAAAACTGTTTTTT. This gives the protein CASAAGTGAGNEKLFF.

The CDR3 region is CASSPQGMDSPLHF. The CDR3 DNA is TGTGCCAGCTCACCCCAGGGTATGGATTCACCCCTCCACTTT. V usage is TRBV18 and J usage is TRBJ1-6, with D possibly being TRBD1 (5 bases). The V end lost 3 bases, the J end lost 8 bases, and 11 bases lay between the germline ends. Per the germline V gene, CDR1 is KGHSH and CDR2 is LQKENI. CDR3 length equals 14 residues.

This chain joins TRBV19 and TRBJ1-4; 9 bases agree with TRBD1. In germline, CDR1 is LNHDA, CDR2 SQIVND (reference sequence). The CDR3 has 14 residues. With V trimmed by 3 bases and J by 6 bases, 2 bases remained unmatched. Here the CDR3 DNA reads TGTGCCAGTAGTATGGGACAGGGCGATGAAAAACTGTTTTTT. Encoded protein: CASSMGQGDEKLFF. The variable domain in full, completed from reference TRBV19 and TRBJ1-4, reads DGGITQSPKYLFRKEGQNVTLSCEQNLNHDAMYWYRQDPGQGLRLIYYSQIVNDFQKGDIAEGYSVSREKKESFPLTVTSAQKNPTAFYLCASSMGQGDEKLFFGSGTQLSVL.

This clone was observed a single time. The genes are TRBV5-4 and TRBJ1-1; a weak D match, TRBD1 (6 bases). This CDR3 contains 13 residues. Trimming removed 4 bases from V and 8 bases from J, with 15 bases in between. Germline lookup yields CDR1 SGHNT and CDR2 YYREEE (reference sequence). The CDR3 DNA sequence: TGTGCCAGCAGCCCTGTGGGGGCGCAGGAAGCTTTCTTT. It translates to CASSPVGAQEAFF.

The chain joins TRBV5-4 to TRBJ2-1; 7 nucleotides align to TRBD2. Germline CDR1 and CDR2: SGHNT and YYREEE (reference sequence). J lost 4 bases, V lost 2 bases, and 3 bases had no gene match. The CDR3 sequence is 14 residues long. The CDR3 is CASSFTSAYNEQFF. CDR3 coding DNA: TGTGCCAGCAGCTTCACTAGCGCTTACAATGAGCAGTTCTTC.

The chain carries TRBV9 and TRBJ1-1; weak D call: TRBD1 (6 bases). This CDR3 is 16 amino acids long. Germline V CDR1 and CDR2: SGDLS, YYNGEE. V lost 6 bases, J lost 0 bases, and 18 bases lay in between. DNA of the CDR3: TGTGCCAGCAATAGGGGGACGGACTATTTGAACACTGAAGCTTTCTTT. Residues: CASNRGTDYLNTEAFF.

A single count supports this clone. The V call is TRBV2, the J call TRBJ2-3, with 7 positions matching TRBD1. The trim removed 3 bases at V and 8 bases at J, leaving 11 bases unmatched. Germline V gene data show CDR1 as SNHLY and CDR2 as FYNNEI. CDR3 length equals 15 residues. The CDR3 region is CASSDLGHRGGTQYF. CDR3 coding DNA: TGTGCCAGCAGTGACTTGGGCCACAGGGGTGGTACGCAGTATTTT.

The chain links TRBV28 to TRBJ2-7; 7 bases match TRBD1. The germline CDR1 and CDR2 sequences are MDHEN and SYDVKM. This CDR3 spans 14 amino acids. V trimming: 8 bases; J trimming: 3 bases; junction bases outside the gene matches: 10. The CDR3 DNA reads TGTGCCAGCCTTGGGACAGCACCAAACTACGAGCAGTACTTC. Amino acid sequence: CASLGTAPNYEQYF.

This clone has just a few counts. The V and J genes are TRBV9 and TRBJ2-7; 10 positions match TRBD2. Germline assignment: CDR1 SGDLS and CDR2 YYNGEE. This CDR3 contains 15 residues. V shed 4 bases, J shed 4 bases, and the junction held 8 bases outside the gene matches. The CDR3 sequence is CASSSGLAVWYEQYF. The DNA for the CDR3 is TGTGCCAGCAGCTCAGGACTAGCGGTGTGGTACGAGCAGTACTTC. The whole variable domain, filled in from reference TRBV9 and TRBJ2-7, reads DSGVTQTPKHLITATGQRVTLRCSPRSGDLSVYWYQQSLDQGLQFLIQYYNGEERAKGNILERFSAQQFPDLHSELNLSSLELGDSALYFCASSSGLAVWYEQYFGPGTRLTVT.

J is TRBJ1-6 and V is TRBV28, with TRBD1 as a possible D gene (6 bases). The CDR3 totals 15 residues. Trimming cost V 2 bases and J 10 bases, with 15 bases left between them. Germline loops: CDR1 MDHEN, CDR2 SYDVKM. CDR3 in amino acids: CASSLLDRFGSPLHF. The CDR3 DNA sequence: TGTGCCAGCAGTTTACTAGACAGGTTTGGATCACCCCTCCACTTT.

In DNA, the CDR3 is TGTGCCAGCACCAAGGGACAGGTTAATGAAAAACTGTTTTTT. This gives the protein CASTKGQVNEKLFF. The chain couples TRBV6-4 to TRBJ1-4; 8 bases line up with TRBD1. With 7 bases clipped from V and 4 bases from J, the junction kept 5 bases outside the gene matches. The length of the CDR3 is 14 residues. CDR1 is MRHNA, CDR2 SNTAGT, per germline.

This clone was seen once. The chain joins TRBV6-1 to TRBJ2-1; 7 positions agree with TRBD2. The J segment lost 0 bases and the V segment lost 4 bases, leaving 9 bases of the junction unmatched. CDR1 is MNHNS and CDR2 is SASEGT in the germline V gene. The CDR3 loop spans 17 amino acids. The chain's CDR3 is CASSGRGGSSSYNEQFF. The CDR3 nucleotides read TGTGCCAGCAGTGGGCGCGGGGGTTCAAGCTCCTACAATGAGCAGTTCTTC.